The clone carrying this T cell receptor beta chain came up once. Its antigen is not known. The V end lost 0 bases, the J end lost 8 bases, and 7 bases lay between the germline ends. CDR1 and CDR2 from the germline V gene are MNHEY and SVGAGI. CDR3 length: 12 residues. The assay was immunoSEQ multiplex PCR, and TCRdb's table has in-frame clones only and misses some. Of under 200,000 clones listed, about nine tenths were seen once; the top ten hold 1.6%. The sample originates from a study of T cell responses to AZD1222 COVID-19 vaccine. Study-level points and caveats: Two AZD1222 administrations were followed by greater Spike-specific TCR breadth and depth. All repertoire sampling was performed exclusively after the peak T cell response.

The sequence was collected from an adult in good health. Source: peripheral blood, taken on day 0 of AZD1222 vaccination. V is TRBV6-5 and J is TRBJ1-1; D is possibly TRBD1 (5 bases). CDR3 sequence (DNA): TGTGCCAGCAGTTACTCCTCAGGGGAAGCTTTCTTT. Protein sequence: CASSYSSGEAFF.